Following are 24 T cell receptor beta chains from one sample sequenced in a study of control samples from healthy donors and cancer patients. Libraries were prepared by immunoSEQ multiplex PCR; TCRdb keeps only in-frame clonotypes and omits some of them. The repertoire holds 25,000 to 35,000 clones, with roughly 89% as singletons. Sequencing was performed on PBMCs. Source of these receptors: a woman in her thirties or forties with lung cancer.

The CDR3 spells CASIIQGMNYGYTF. In nucleotides, the CDR3 is TGTGCCAGCATTATACAGGGAATGAACTATGGCTACACCTTC. The chain recombines TRBV28 with TRBJ1-2; D might be TRBD1 (6 bases). The germline gives CDR1 MDHEN, CDR2 SYDVKM. The germline V and J ends were trimmed by 7 bases and 2 bases, with 14 bases remaining between them. There are 14 residues in the CDR3.

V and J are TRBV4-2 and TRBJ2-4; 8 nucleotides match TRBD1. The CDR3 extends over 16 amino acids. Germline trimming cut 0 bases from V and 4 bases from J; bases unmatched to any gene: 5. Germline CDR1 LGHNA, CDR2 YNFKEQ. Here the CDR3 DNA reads TGTGCCAGCAGCCAAGATAGACGACAGGGGAAAAACATTCAGTACTTC. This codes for CASSQDRRQGKNIQYF.

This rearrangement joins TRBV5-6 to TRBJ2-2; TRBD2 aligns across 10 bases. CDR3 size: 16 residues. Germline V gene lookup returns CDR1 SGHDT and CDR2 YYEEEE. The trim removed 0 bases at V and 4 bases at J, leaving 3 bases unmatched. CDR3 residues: CASSLVLAGATGELFF. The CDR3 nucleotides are TGTGCCAGCAGCTTGGTGCTAGCGGGGGCCACCGGGGAGCTGTTTTTT. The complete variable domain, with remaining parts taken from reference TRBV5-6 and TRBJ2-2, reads DAGVTQSPTHLIKTRGQQVTLRCSPKSGHDTVSWYQQALGQGPQFIFQYYEEEERQRGNFPDRFSGHQFPNYSSELNVNALLLGDSALYLCASSLVLAGATGELFFGEGSRLTVL.

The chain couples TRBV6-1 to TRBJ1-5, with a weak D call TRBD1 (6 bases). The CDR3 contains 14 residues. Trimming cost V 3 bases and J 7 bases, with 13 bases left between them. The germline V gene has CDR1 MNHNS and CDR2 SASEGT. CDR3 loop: CASSEPGVWQPQHF. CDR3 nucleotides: TGTGCCAGCAGTGAGCCAGGGGTTTGGCAGCCCCAGCATTTT.

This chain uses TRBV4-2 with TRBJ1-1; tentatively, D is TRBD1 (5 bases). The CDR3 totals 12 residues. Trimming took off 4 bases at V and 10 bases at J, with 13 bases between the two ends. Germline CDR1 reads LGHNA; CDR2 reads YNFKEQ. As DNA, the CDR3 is TGTGCCAGCAGCCCTATGCGGGGCTCAGCTTTCTTT. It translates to CASSPMRGSAFF.

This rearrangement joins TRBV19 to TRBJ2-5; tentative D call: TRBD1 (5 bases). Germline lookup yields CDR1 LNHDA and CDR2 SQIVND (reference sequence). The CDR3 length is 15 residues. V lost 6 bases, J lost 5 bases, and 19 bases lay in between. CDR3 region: CASSPPGQGGETQYF. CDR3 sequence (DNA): TGTGCCAGTAGCCCCCCCGGGCAGGGTGGGGAGACCCAGTACTTC. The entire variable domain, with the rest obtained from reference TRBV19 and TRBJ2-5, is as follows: DGGITQSPKYLFRKEGQNVTLSCEQNLNHDAMYWYRQDPGQGLRLIYYSQIVNDFQKGDIAEGYSVSREKKESFPLTVTSAQKNPTAFYLCASSPPGQGGETQYFGPGTRLLVL.

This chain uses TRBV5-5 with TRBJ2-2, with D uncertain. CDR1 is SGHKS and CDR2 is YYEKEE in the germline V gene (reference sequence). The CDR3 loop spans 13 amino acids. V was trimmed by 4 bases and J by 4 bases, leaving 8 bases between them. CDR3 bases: TGTGCCAGCAGCCCATTAACCACCGGGGAGCTGTTTTTT. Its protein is CASSPLTTGELFF.

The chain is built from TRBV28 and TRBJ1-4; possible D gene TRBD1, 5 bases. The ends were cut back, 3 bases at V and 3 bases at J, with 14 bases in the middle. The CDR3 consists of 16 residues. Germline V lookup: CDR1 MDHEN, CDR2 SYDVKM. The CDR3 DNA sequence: TGTGCCAGCAGTTTCCTGCAGGGTCTTGCTAATGAAAAACTGTTTTTT. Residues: CASSFLQGLANEKLFF.

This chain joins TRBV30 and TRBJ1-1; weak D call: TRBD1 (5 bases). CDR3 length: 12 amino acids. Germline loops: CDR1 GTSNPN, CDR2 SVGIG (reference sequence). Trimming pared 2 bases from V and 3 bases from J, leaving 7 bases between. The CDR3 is CAWSQQDTEAFF. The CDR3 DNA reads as TGTGCCTGGAGTCAACAGGACACTGAAGCTTTCTTT.

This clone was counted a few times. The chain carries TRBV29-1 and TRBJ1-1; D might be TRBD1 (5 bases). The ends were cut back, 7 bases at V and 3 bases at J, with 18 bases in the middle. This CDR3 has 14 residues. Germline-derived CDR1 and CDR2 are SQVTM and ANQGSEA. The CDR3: CSESRGAMDTEAFF. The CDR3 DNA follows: TGCAGCGAGAGTCGTGGGGCCATGGACACTGAAGCTTTCTTT.

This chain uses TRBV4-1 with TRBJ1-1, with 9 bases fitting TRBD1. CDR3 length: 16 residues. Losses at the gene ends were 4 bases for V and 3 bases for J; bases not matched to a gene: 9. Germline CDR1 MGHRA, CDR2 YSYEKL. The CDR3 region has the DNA TGCGCCAGCAGCCGGGGGGACAGGGCGAGGGACACTGAAGCTTTCTTT. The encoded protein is CASSRGDRARDTEAFF.

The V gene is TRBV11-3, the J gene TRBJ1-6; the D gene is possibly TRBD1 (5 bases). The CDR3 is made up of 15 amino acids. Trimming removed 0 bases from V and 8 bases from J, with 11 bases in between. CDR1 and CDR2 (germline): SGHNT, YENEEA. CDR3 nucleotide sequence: TGTGCCAGCAGCTTAGATCGTGACAGATATTCACCCCTCCACTTT. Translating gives CASSLDRDRYSPLHF.

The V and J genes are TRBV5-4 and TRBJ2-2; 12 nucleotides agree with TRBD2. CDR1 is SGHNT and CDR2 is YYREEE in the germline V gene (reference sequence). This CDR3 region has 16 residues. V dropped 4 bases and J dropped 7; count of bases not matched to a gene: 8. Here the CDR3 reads CASSTASGGAGGELFF. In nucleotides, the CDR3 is TGTGCCAGCAGCACCGCTAGCGGGGGGGCCGGCGGGGAGCTGTTTTTT.

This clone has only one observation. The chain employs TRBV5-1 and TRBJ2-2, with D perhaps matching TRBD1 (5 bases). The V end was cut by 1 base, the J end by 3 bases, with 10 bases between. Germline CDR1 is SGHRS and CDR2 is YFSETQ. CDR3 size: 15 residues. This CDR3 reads CASSLQQVYTGELFF. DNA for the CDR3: TGCGCCAGCAGCTTGCAACAGGTGTACACCGGGGAGCTGTTTTTT.

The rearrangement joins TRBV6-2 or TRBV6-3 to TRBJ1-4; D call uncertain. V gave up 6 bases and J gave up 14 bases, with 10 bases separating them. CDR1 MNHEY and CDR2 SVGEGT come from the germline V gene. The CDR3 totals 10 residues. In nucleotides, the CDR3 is TGTGCCAGCAGCCCCTTGCCGCTGTTTTTT. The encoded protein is CASSPLPLFF.

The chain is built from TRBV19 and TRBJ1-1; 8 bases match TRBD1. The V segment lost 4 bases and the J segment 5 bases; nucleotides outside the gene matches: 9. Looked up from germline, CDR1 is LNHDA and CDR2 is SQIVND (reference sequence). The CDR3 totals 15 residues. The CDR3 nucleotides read TGTGCCAGTAGTACCTTTCGGACAGGGCGAACTGAAGCTTTCTTT. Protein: CASSTFRTGRTEAFF.

CDR3 DNA sequence: TGTGCCAGCAGCTTCTTGAGGGACCAGGGCGAAAAACTGTTTTTT. Amino acids: CASSFLRDQGEKLFF. This chain uses TRBV13 with TRBJ1-4; perhaps TRBD1 as D (5 bases). Germline loops: CDR1 PRHDT, CDR2 FYEKMQ (reference sequence). The CDR3 length is 15 residues. Trimming cost V 3 bases and J 8 bases, with 16 bases left between them.

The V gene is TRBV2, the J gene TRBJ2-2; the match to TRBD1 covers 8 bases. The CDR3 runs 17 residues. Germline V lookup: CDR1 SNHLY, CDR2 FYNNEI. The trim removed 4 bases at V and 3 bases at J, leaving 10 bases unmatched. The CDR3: CASSGSRTGMDTGELFF. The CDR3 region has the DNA TGTGCCAGCAGTGGTTCCCGGACAGGGATGGACACCGGGGAGCTGTTTTTT.

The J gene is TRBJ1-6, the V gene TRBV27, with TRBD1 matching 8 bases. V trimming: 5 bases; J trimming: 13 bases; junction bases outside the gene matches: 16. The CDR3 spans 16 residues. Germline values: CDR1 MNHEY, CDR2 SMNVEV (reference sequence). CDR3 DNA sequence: TGTGCCAGCAGTCCAAACTCCGGGACAGGAGAGCGGCCCCTCCACTTT. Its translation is CASSPNSGTGERPLHF.

The CDR3 DNA sequence: TGCGCCAGCAGCCAAGATGAGGGACAATTCCAAGAGACCCAGTACTTC. This encodes CASSQDEGQFQETQYF. The V and J genes are TRBV4-3 and TRBJ2-5; D possibly corresponds to TRBD1 (6 bases). Between the trimmed V and J ends, which lost 0 bases and 1 base, there was a span of 12 bases. The V gene's germline CDR1 is LGHNA and CDR2 YSLEER. CDR3 length: 16 amino acids.

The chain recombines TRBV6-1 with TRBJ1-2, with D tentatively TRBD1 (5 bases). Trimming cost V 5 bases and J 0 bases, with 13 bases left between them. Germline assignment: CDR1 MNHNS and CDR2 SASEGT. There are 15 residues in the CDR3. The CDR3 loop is CASSTRDGPNYGYTF. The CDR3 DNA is TGTGCCAGCAGTACGCGGGACGGACCTAACTATGGCTACACCTTC.

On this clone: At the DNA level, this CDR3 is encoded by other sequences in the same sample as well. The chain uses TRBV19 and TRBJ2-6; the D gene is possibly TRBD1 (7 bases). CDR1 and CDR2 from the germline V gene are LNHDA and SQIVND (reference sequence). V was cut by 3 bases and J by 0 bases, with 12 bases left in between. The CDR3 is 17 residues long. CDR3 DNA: TGTGCCAGTAGTATCCAGGGGGGCAGCTCTGGGGCCAACGTCCTGACTTTC. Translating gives CASSIQGGSSGANVLTF.

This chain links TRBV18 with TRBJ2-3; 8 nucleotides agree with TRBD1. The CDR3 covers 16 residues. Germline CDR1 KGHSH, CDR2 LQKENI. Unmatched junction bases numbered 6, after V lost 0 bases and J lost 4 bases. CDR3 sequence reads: CASSPPRTGSADTQYF. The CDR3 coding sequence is TGTGCCAGCTCACCACCCCGGACAGGGAGTGCAGATACGCAGTATTTT.

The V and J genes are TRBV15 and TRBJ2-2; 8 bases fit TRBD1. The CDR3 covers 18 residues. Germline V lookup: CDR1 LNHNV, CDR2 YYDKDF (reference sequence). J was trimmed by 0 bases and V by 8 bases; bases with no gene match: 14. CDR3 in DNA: TGTGCCACCCGGGCGGTCCGGGACAGGATGGCGAACACCGGGGAGCTGTTTTTT. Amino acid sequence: CATRAVRDRMANTGELFF.